What follows are 9 T cell receptor beta chains derived from one specimen sequenced in a study of blood T cells in healthy people across ages (dated by TCRdb to between 2014 and 2017). The protocol used for the library was 5' RACE. The instrument given in TCRdb is Illumina HiSeq 2500. A second PCR of about 6 to 12 cycles was run with a J-beta primer mix and a sample-barcoded 5' primer. Through fastp at Q25 and MiXCR, TCRdb rebuilt clones from the public reads, retaining in-frame beta chains. CDR3 protein sequences are deduplicated, and each keeps its most common genes and DNA. The sample profile shows roughly 640,000 distinct CDR3 sequences; 25% to 30% of them were found once. Clones ranked in the top ten supply around 16% of the sample. Material: blood. These receptors all come from a woman aged 80 or older in good health.

This clonotype was observed many times. The DNA of the CDR3 is TGCAGTGCTAGATTATCGGGACGGCAAACCTACGAGCAGTACTTC. Amino acid sequence: CSARLSGRQTYEQYF. This rearrangement joins TRBV20-1 to TRBJ2-7; D tentatively fits TRBD1 or TRBD2 (5 bases each). V was pared by 2 bases and J by 2 bases, with 16 bases between. In germline, CDR1 is DFQATT, CDR2 SNEGSKA (reference sequence). CDR3 length: 15 residues.

This clonotype was detected ten times or more. The chain carries TRBV5-6 and TRBJ2-3, with 7 bases lining up with TRBD1. The V gene's germline CDR1 is SGHDT and CDR2 YYEEEE. Unmatched junction bases numbered 5, after V lost 6 bases and J lost 4 bases. The CDR3 length is 13 residues. DNA for the CDR3: TGTGCCAGCACCCGACAGGGAGCAGATACGCAGTATTTT. Its translation is CASTRQGADTQYF. The full variable domain, in which reference TRBV5-6 and TRBJ2-3 provide the parts outside the CDR3, is DAGVTQSPTHLIKTRGQQVTLRCSPKSGHDTVSWYQQALGQGPQFIFQYYEEEERQRGNFPDRFSGHQFPNYSSELNVNALLLGDSALYLCASTRQGADTQYFGPGTRLTVL.

The table lists this clonotype with many counts. J is TRBJ1-1 and V is TRBV4-2; D not resolved. The CDR3 covers 15 residues. Germline CDR1 is LGHNA and CDR2 is YNFKEQ. Trimming took off 1 base at V and 3 bases at J, with 12 bases between the two ends. The CDR3 region is CASSQAPERDTEAFF. CDR3 bases: TGTGCCAGCAGCCAAGCCCCGGAACGAGACACTGAAGCTTTCTTT.

The V call is TRBV11-2, the J call TRBJ1-5; D ambiguous. This CDR3 region has 15 residues. CDR1 and CDR2 from the germline V gene are SGHAT and FQNNGV. Trimming removed 1 base from V and 4 bases from J, with 11 bases in between. CDR3 DNA sequence: TGTGCCAGCAGCTTAGGGCCGGGGTGGAATCAGCCCCAGCATTTT. Its translation: CASSLGPGWNQPQHF.

The V call is TRBV5-1, the J call TRBJ2-3; perhaps TRBD2 as D (6 bases). Germline assignment: CDR1 SGHRS and CDR2 YFSETQ. V was clipped by 3 bases and J by 2 bases, with 19 bases between them. This CDR3 has 17 residues. CDR3 protein: CASSSTVPGLHTDTQYF. Written as DNA, the CDR3 is TGCGCCAGCAGCTCTACTGTGCCGGGACTCCACACAGATACGCAGTATTTT. The full variable domain, with the rest looked up from reference TRBV5-1 and TRBJ2-3, is KAGVTQTPRYLIKTRGQQVTLSCSPISGHRSVSWYQQTPGQGLQFLFEYFSETQRNKGNFPGRFSGRQFSNSRSEMNVSTLELGDSALYLCASSSTVPGLHTDTQYFGPGTRLTVL.

Concerning this clonotype itself: The junction departs from germline at one end; a sequencing error may be responsible. This chain uses TRBV20-1 with TRBJ2-7, with TRBD1 identical over 8 bases. The CDR3 spans 14 residues. CDR1 DFQATT and CDR2 SNEGSKA come from the germline V gene (reference sequence). Written as DNA, the CDR3 is TGCGGTGCTGGCCCGACAGGGGCCGAGGCCGCCCAGTACTTC. Encoded protein: CGAGPTGAEAAQYF.

The chain couples TRBV2 to TRBJ2-2, with TRBD2 matching 8 bases. This CDR3 comprises 15 residues. V was clipped by 7 bases and J by 4 bases; unmatched bases: 8. Germline V gene data show CDR1 as SNHLY and CDR2 as FYNNEI. The CDR3 reads CASKKAGTSTGELFF. The CDR3, as DNA: TGTGCCAGCAAGAAGGCCGGGACTAGCACCGGGGAGCTGTTTTTT.

This clonotype was counted a single time. This may arise from a read error, as a much more abundant clone is one base away. The V gene is TRBV12-3 or TRBV12-4, the J gene TRBJ2-3, with D possibly matching TRBD1 (6 bases). The CDR3 contains 16 residues. The CDR3 region has the DNA TGTGCCAGCAGTTTAGGTCAGGGGCTGAGCACAGATATGCAGTATTTT. Amino acid sequence: CASSLGQGLSTDMQYF.

This clonotype was seen a handful of times. The chain combines TRBV5-1 with TRBJ1-1, with TRBD1 as a possible D gene (6 bases). V shed 2 bases and J shed 4 bases, with 12 bases lying between them. Looked up from germline, CDR1 is SGHRS and CDR2 is YFSETQ. The CDR3 has 14 amino acids. The CDR3 DNA reads TGCGCCAGCAGCTTTGATGGGGGCTTCACTGAAGCTTTCTTT. Its translation: CASSFDGGFTEAFF.